This T cell receptor beta chain is drawn from a study of memory CD4+ T cells and cytomegalovirus serostatus. The data were produced by immunoSEQ multiplex PCR, yet TCRdb's version contains in-frame clones alone and is incomplete. The repertoire includes approximately 61,000 clones, roughly 80% of them detected once, and almost 0.55% sits in the top ten. Single viable CD3+CD4+CD8-CD45RO+ cells were sorted as the memory CD4+ T cells. The origin of this receptor is an adult in good health and CMV-seronegative. Some clones in this sample may be carry-over from other donors' samples. What was sequenced was memory CD4+ T cells from blood.

Written as DNA, the CDR3 is TGCGCCAGCAGCTTTTCGGCGGGGCCCGGGGAGCTGTTTTTT. Translated, it gives CASSFSAGPGELFF. The V call is TRBV4-3, the J call TRBJ2-2; TRBD2 is a possible D gene (6 bases). The V end lost 5 bases, the J end lost 6 bases, and 13 bases lay between the germline ends. The germline V gene encodes CDR1 LGHNA and CDR2 YSLEER. CDR3 length: 14 amino acids.